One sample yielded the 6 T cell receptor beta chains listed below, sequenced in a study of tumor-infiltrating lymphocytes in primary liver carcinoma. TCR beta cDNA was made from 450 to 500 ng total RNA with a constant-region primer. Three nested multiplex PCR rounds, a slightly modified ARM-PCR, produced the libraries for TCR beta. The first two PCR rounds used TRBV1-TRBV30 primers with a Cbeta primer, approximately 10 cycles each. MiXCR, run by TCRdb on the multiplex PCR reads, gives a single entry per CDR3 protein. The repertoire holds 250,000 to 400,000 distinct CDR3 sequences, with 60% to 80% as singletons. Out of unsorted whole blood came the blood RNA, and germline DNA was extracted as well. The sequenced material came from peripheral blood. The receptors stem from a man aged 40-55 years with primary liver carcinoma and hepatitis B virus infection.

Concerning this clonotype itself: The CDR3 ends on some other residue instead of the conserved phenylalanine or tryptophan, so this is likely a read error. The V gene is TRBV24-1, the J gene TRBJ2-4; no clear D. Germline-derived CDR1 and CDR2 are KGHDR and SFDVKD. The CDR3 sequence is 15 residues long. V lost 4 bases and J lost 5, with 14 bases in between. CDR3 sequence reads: CATSDPNMAQNIQYS. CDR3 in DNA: TGTGCCACCAGTGACCCTAATATGGCTCAAAACATTCAGTACTCC.

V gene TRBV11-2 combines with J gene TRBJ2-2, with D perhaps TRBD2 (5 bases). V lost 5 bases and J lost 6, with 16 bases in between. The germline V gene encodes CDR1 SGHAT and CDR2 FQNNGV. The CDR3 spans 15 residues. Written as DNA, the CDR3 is TGTGCCAGCAGCCTTACAGAGGGCGTCGCCGGGGAGCTGTTTTTT. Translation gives CASSLTEGVAGELFF.

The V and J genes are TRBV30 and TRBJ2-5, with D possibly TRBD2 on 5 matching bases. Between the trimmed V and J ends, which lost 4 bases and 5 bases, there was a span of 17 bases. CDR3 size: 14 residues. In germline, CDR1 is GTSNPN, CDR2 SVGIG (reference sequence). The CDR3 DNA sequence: TGTGCCTGGAACGTAGGGAGTCAGTACGAGACCCAGTACTTC. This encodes CAWNVGSQYETQYF.

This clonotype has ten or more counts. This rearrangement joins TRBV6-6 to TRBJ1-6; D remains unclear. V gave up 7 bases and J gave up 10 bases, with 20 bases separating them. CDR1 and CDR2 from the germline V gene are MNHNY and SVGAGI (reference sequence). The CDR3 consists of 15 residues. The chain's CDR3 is CASTSEGSILSPLHF. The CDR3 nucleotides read TGTGCCAGCACCTCCGAGGGCAGTATTTTATCACCCCTCCACTTT.

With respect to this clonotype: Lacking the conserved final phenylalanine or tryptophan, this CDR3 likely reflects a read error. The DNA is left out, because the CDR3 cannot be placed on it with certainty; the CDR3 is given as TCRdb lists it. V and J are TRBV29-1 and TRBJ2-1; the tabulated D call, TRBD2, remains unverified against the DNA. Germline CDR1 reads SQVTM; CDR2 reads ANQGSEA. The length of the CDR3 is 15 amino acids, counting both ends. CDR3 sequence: CSSWGGRALRDEQFL.

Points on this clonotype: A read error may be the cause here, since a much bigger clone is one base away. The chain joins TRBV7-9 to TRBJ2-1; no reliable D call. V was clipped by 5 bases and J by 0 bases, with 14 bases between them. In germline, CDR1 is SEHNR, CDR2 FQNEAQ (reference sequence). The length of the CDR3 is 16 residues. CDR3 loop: CASSPLIRSSYNEQFF. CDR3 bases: TGTGCCAGCAGCCCATTAATCCGAAGCTCCTACAATGAGCAGTTCTTC.